The 31 T cell receptor beta chains presented below share a single source sample, sequenced in a study of blood T cell repertoires in COVID-19. Sequencing was performed with immunoSEQ multiplex PCR; in TCRdb, only in-frame clones are kept and a portion is missing. The sample carries about 200,000 clones, more than 70% recorded once. Input material: PBMCs or T cells enriched from blood (not recorded which). These receptors originate from a middle-aged man with acute COVID-19.

The chain carries TRBV19 and TRBJ1-2; D not certain. This CDR3 contains 15 residues. Germline V CDR1 and CDR2: LNHDA, SQIVND (reference sequence). V shed 1 base and J shed 6 bases, with 15 bases lying between them. The CDR3 nucleotides read TGTGCCAGTAGTATAGTAGCTTTGGCCGCGAATGGCTACACCTTC. Its translation is CASSIVALAANGYTF.

The chain employs TRBV27 and TRBJ2-4; D is possibly TRBD1 (7 bases). V lost 5 bases and J 2 bases, leaving 19 bases between the germline ends. CDR1 is MNHEY and CDR2 is SMNVEV in the germline V gene (reference sequence). The CDR3 sequence is 17 residues long. The CDR3 region is CASSPGGTSRPKNIQYF. As DNA, the CDR3 is TGTGCCAGCAGTCCAGGGGGGACATCCAGGCCCAAAAACATTCAGTACTTC.

The table lists this clone with a count of one. The V gene is TRBV7-2, the J gene TRBJ1-1; a possible D gene is TRBD1 (6 bases). Trimming pared 3 bases from V and 1 base from J, leaving 12 bases between. The CDR3 has 15 amino acids. CDR1 is SGHTA and CDR2 is FQGNSA in the germline V gene. CDR3 region: CASSFSGTTNTEAFF. The DNA for the CDR3 is TGTGCCAGCAGCTTTTCCGGGACAACGAACACTGAAGCTTTCTTT.

This sequence joins TRBV19 and TRBJ1-1; D possibly corresponds to TRBD1 (5 bases). Trimming took off 3 bases at V and 10 bases at J, with 24 bases between the two ends. CDR1 LNHDA and CDR2 SQIVND come from the germline V gene (reference sequence). CDR3 length: 16 residues. CDR3: CASSMEGQAHLWGAFF. CDR3 in DNA: TGTGCCAGTAGTATGGAGGGGCAGGCTCACCTATGGGGAGCTTTCTTT.

The chain links TRBV7-9 to TRBJ2-2, with no clear D. The length of the CDR3 is 13 residues. Germline-derived CDR1 and CDR2 are SEHNR and FQNEAQ (reference sequence). Between the trimmed V and J ends, which lost 4 bases and 3 bases, there was a span of 6 bases. The CDR3 DNA is TGTGCCAGCAGCTCCCATCACACCGGGGAGCTGTTTTTT. It encodes CASSSHHTGELFF.

V usage is TRBV10-3 and J usage is TRBJ2-3; maybe TRBD2 (5 bases). Germline values: CDR1 ENHRY, CDR2 SYGVKD. V gave up 8 bases and J gave up 0 bases, with 12 bases separating them. The CDR3 loop spans 14 amino acids. The CDR3 DNA sequence: TGTGCCATCGGAGCCGGGATAAGCACAGATACGCAGTATTTT. Translated: CAIGAGISTDTQYF.

The rearrangement uses TRBV7-2 and TRBJ1-2; D possibly corresponds to TRBD1 (5 bases). The CDR3 totals 13 residues. Germline CDR1 SGHTA, CDR2 FQGNSA. Trimming stripped 5 bases from V and 5 bases from J, with 12 bases between. CDR3 region: CASSPTGDYGYTF. The DNA of the CDR3 is TGTGCCAGCAGCCCCACAGGAGATTATGGCTACACCTTC.

This chain connects TRBV6-5 to TRBJ1-4; 7 bases map to TRBD1. Trimming removed 0 bases from V and 6 bases from J; junction bases left unmatched: 7. The germline gives CDR1 MNHEY, CDR2 SVGAGI. This CDR3 has 16 amino acids. The chain's CDR3 is CASSYSWTGQDEKLFF. CDR3 bases: TGTGCCAGCAGTTACTCATGGACAGGCCAAGATGAAAAACTGTTTTTT.

V gene TRBV21-1 combines with J gene TRBJ2-3; no DNA check was done on the table's D call, TRBD2. TRBV21-1 is a pseudogene segment. The CDR3 length is 15 residues. CDR3 nucleotide sequence: TGTGCCCCTCCACCCCAGCGGAGGGTCACAGATACGCAGTATTTT. It specifies CAPPPQRRVTDTQYF.

This chain uses TRBV24-1 with TRBJ1-1, with a possible D match to TRBD1 (6 bases). V gave up 5 bases and J gave up 1 base, with 10 bases separating them. CDR1 is KGHDR, CDR2 SFDVKD, per germline. The CDR3 runs 14 residues. CDR3 protein: CATSATGPNTEAFF. CDR3 DNA sequence: TGTGCCACCAGTGCAACAGGGCCGAACACTGAAGCTTTCTTT.

The V call is TRBV20-1, the J call TRBJ1-2, with unresolved D. This CDR3 contains 11 residues. V was shortened by 6 bases and J by 6 bases, with 11 bases between the two germline ends. Per germline, CDR1 DFQATT and CDR2 SNEGSKA (reference sequence). The CDR3 region has the DNA TGCAGTGCCCGGGTCGGCGATGGCTACACCTTC. It specifies CSARVGDGYTF.

The gene calls are TRBV5-1 and TRBJ2-7; the match to TRBD2 covers 10 bases. This CDR3 region has 17 residues. Losses at the gene ends were 3 bases for V and 3 bases for J; bases not matched to a gene: 12. Germline V gives CDR1 SGHRS, CDR2 YFSETQ. CDR3 sequence (DNA): TGCGCCAGCAGCTACGGATCTAGCGGGAGTTATGGCTACGAGCAGTACTTC. Residues: CASSYGSSGSYGYEQYF.

The chain uses TRBV18 and TRBJ1-4; the match to TRBD1 covers 7 bases. Germline CDR1 KGHSH, CDR2 LQKENI. V shed 3 bases and J 2 bases; nucleotides not matched to a gene: 3. The CDR3 extends over 15 amino acids. The CDR3 DNA follows: TGTGCCAGCTCACCGTCAGGGGGGACTAATGAAAAACTGTTTTTT. Amino acids: CASSPSGGTNEKLFF.

The CDR3 sequence is CASSLSAGYGYTF. CDR3 in DNA: TGTGCCAGCAGTTTATCGGCAGGGTATGGCTACACCTTC. The rearrangement joins TRBV27 to TRBJ1-2; D is possibly TRBD1 (5 bases). Germline V gives CDR1 MNHEY, CDR2 SMNVEV (reference sequence). The CDR3 consists of 13 residues. The V end lost 0 bases, the J end lost 5 bases, and 7 bases lay between the germline ends.

The chain has TRBV19 and TRBJ2-7, with a tentative D call TRBD1 (6 bases). Deletions cut 3 bases from V and 8 bases from J, with 17 bases between. Looked up from germline, CDR1 is LNHDA and CDR2 is SQIVND (reference sequence). The CDR3 covers 14 residues. This chain's CDR3 is CASSMGDMERKQYF. In DNA form, the CDR3 reads TGTGCCAGTAGTATGGGGGACATGGAGAGAAAGCAGTACTTC.

The CDR3 protein is CASSPGLAGPDTQYF. The CDR3 bases are TGTGCCAGCAGTCCGGGACTAGCGGGACCAGATACGCAGTATTTT. This chain joins TRBV28 and TRBJ2-3; TRBD2 matches at 13 bases. CDR3 length: 15 residues. Trimming cost V 5 bases and J 4 bases; bases outside gene matches: 3. Germline loops: CDR1 MDHEN, CDR2 SYDVKM.

This chain uses TRBV4-1 with TRBJ1-1; a possible D gene is TRBD1 (5 bases). Germline V gives CDR1 MGHRA, CDR2 YSYEKL. The ends were cut back, 6 bases at V and 1 base at J, with 9 bases in the middle. CDR3 length equals 13 residues. CDR3 nucleotide sequence: TGCGCCAGCAGGCAAACAGGGAACACTGAAGCTTTCTTT. Its translation is CASRQTGNTEAFF.

This chain uses TRBV27 with TRBJ1-3, with 8 bases identical to TRBD1. The CDR3 covers 15 residues. Germline loops: CDR1 MNHEY, CDR2 SMNVEV (reference sequence). V shed 4 bases, J shed 2 bases, and the junction held 4 bases outside the gene matches. The CDR3 sequence: CASSSRTGTGNTIYF. The CDR3 DNA follows: TGTGCCAGCAGTTCCAGGACAGGGACTGGAAACACCATATATTTT.

This clone was counted once. Here the CDR3 DNA reads TGCGCCAGCAGCCAAGGAAGGGTGGAGGTTCAGCCCCAGCATTTT. Its translation: CASSQGRVEVQPQHF. V and J are TRBV4-1 and TRBJ1-5; D call uncertain. Germline V lookup: CDR1 MGHRA, CDR2 YSYEKL. The CDR3 has 15 amino acids. Trimming took off 1 base at V and 6 bases at J, with 13 bases between the two ends.

This clone has just one count. The genes are TRBV5-5 and TRBJ2-4; D perhaps matches TRBD1 (6 bases). The germline V and J ends were trimmed by 1 base and 6 bases, with 17 bases remaining between them. This CDR3 contains 16 residues. Germline loops: CDR1 SGHKS, CDR2 YYEKEE (reference sequence). The chain's CDR3 is CASSLQPAGRGNIQYF. The CDR3 coding sequence is TGTGCCAGCAGCTTGCAGCCGGCGGGCAGGGGAAACATTCAGTACTTC. Full variable domain (rest looked up from reference TRBV5-5 and TRBJ2-4): DAGVTQSPTHLIKTRGQQVTLRCSPISGHKSVSWYQQVLGQGPQFIFQYYEKEERGRGNFPDRFSARQFPNYSSELNVNALLLGDSALYLCASSLQPAGRGNIQYFGAGTRLSVL.

This clone was counted only a few times. J is TRBJ1-6 and V is TRBV4-2; 7 bases map to TRBD1. CDR3 length: 15 residues. The V gene end was trimmed by 2 bases and the J gene end by 9 bases; junction bases not matched to a gene: 7. Germline V gives CDR1 LGHNA, CDR2 YNFKEQ. The DNA for the CDR3 is TGTGCCAGCAGCCAATGGAGAGGGGACAGTTCACCCCTCCACTTT. Its translation is CASSQWRGDSSPLHF.

The rearrangement links TRBV5-6 to TRBJ2-5; 9 bases are shared with TRBD2. Germline values: CDR1 SGHDT, CDR2 YYEEEE. V shed 4 bases, J shed 4 bases, and the junction held 2 bases outside the gene matches. The CDR3 is 13 amino acids. CDR3 nucleotide sequence: TGTGCCAGCAGCGGTAGCGGGAGAGAGACCCAGTACTTC. Translating gives CASSGSGRETQYF.

The V and J genes are TRBV5-4 and TRBJ2-7; unclear D gene. Germline V CDR1 and CDR2: SGHNT, YYREEE (reference sequence). V lost 3 bases, J lost 2 bases, and 12 bases lay in between. This CDR3 comprises 14 residues. CDR3 in amino acids: CASSSPPRPYEQYF. The DNA for the CDR3 is TGTGCCAGCAGCTCCCCCCCGCGGCCCTACGAGCAGTACTTC.

V usage is TRBV20-1 and J usage is TRBJ2-5; 12 bases fit TRBD2. Unmatched junction bases numbered 7, after V lost 3 bases and J lost 5 bases. Germline V gene sequence: CDR1 DFQATT, CDR2 SNEGSKA (reference sequence). This CDR3 is built from 15 residues. CDR3 in DNA: TGCAGTGCTAGTGATTCACTAGCGGGAGGTGAGACCCAGTACTTC. It codes for CSASDSLAGGETQYF.

CDR3 sequence: CASGSAGQGGEAFF. CDR3 bases: TGTGCCAGTGGGTCGGCCGGACAGGGAGGTGAAGCTTTCTTT. The chain is built from TRBV19 and TRBJ1-1; TRBD1 aligns across 8 bases. V lost 8 bases to trimming and J lost 7 bases; unmatched junction nucleotides: 12. This CDR3 is 14 amino acids long. CDR1 is LNHDA and CDR2 is SQIVND in the germline V gene (reference sequence).

V usage is TRBV7-2 and J usage is TRBJ1-2; D might be TRBD1 (6 bases). Trimming stripped 5 bases from V and 4 bases from J, with 11 bases between. The CDR3 is made up of 13 amino acids. CDR1 SGHTA and CDR2 FQGNSA come from the germline V gene. CDR3: CASSTNRVYGYTF. The CDR3 coding sequence is TGTGCCAGCAGCACAAACAGGGTCTATGGCTACACCTTC.

V and J are TRBV4-1 and TRBJ1-5; 8 nucleotides agree with TRBD1. CDR3 size: 14 residues. Looked up from germline, CDR1 is MGHRA and CDR2 is YSYEKL. V lost 4 bases and J lost 9; bases outside the gene matches: 8. The CDR3 bases are TGCGCCAGCAGCCTCCAGGGGGCCGAGGGGCCCCAGCATTTT. Protein: CASSLQGAEGPQHF.

The chain is built from TRBV5-6 and TRBJ2-2; 14 bases are a match to TRBD2. V was clipped by 4 bases and J by 4 bases; unmatched bases: 9. This CDR3 contains 18 residues. Germline values: CDR1 SGHDT, CDR2 YYEEEE. Here the CDR3 DNA reads TGTGCCAGCAGCCCGGGACTAGCGGGAGACTATAGCACCGGGGAGCTGTTTTTT. Protein: CASSPGLAGDYSTGELFF.

The V gene is TRBV3-1 (or the pseudogene TRBV3-2), the J gene TRBJ2-4; no clear D gene. V gave up 0 bases and J gave up 5 bases, with 11 bases separating them. This CDR3 contains 15 residues. Germline loops: CDR1 LGHDT, CDR2 YNNKEL (reference sequence). Here the CDR3 DNA reads TGTGCCAGCAGCCAAGATGGCCCCTCCCAAAACATTCAGTACTTC. Its protein product is CASSQDGPSQNIQYF.

This clone was observed a single time. V and J are TRBV2 and TRBJ2-3, with 8 bases that match TRBD1. The germline V gene has CDR1 SNHLY and CDR2 FYNNEI. V was pared by 6 bases and J by 1 base, with 6 bases of the junction left unmatched. The CDR3 has 15 residues. The CDR3 region is CASRRTGIGTDTQYF. The DNA of the CDR3 is TGTGCCAGCAGGAGGACAGGGATTGGCACAGATACGCAGTATTTT.

Only one count was recorded for this clone. The rearrangement joins TRBV6-5 to TRBJ1-5; tentatively, D is TRBD1 (5 bases). Germline V gene lookup returns CDR1 MNHEY and CDR2 SVGAGI. V was pared by 6 bases and J by 10 bases, with 22 bases between. The CDR3 covers 15 residues. This CDR3 is CASSPSGGRTNPQHF. The CDR3 DNA reads as TGTGCCAGCAGCCCCTCGGGTGGCAGGACAAATCCCCAGCATTTT.